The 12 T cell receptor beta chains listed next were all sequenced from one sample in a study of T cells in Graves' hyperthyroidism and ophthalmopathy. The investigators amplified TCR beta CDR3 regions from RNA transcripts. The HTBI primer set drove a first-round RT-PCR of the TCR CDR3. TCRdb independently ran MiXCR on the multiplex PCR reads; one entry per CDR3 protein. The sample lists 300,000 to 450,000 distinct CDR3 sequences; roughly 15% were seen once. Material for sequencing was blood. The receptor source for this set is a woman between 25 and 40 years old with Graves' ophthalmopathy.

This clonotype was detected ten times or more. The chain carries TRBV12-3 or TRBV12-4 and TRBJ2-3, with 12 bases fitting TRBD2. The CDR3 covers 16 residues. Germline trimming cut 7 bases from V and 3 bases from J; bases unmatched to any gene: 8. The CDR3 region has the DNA TGTGCCAGCATCCCCCTAGCGGGGGGGCTTACAGATACGCAGTATTTT. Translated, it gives CASIPLAGGLTDTQYF.

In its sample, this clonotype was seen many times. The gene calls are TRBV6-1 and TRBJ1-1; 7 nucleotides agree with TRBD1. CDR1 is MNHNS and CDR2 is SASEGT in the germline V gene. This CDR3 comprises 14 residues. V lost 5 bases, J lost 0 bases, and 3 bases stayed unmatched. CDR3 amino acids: CASSSTGVNTEAFF. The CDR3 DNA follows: TGTGCCAGCAGTTCCACAGGGGTGAACACTGAAGCTTTCTTT.

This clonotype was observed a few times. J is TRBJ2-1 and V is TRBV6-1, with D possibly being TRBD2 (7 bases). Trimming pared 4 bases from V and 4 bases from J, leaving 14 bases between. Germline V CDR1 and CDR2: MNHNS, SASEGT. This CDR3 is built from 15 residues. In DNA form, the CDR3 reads TGTGCCAGCAGTGGTGGGGGGGGCCTTTACAATGAGCAGTTCTTC. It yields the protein CASSGGGGLYNEQFF.

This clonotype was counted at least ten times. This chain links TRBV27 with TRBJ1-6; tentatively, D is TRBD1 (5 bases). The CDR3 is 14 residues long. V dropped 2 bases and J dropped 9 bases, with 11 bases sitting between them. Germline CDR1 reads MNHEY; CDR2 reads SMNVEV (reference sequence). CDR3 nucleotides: TGTGCCAGCAGTTTAGCCAGGGTTGTTTCACCCCTCCACTTT. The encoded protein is CASSLARVVSPLHF.

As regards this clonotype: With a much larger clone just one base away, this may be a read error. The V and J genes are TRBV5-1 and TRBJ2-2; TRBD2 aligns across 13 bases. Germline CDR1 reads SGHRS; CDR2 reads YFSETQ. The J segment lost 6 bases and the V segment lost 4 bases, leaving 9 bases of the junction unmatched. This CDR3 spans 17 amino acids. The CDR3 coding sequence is TGCGCCAGCAGCCCCCGGACTAGCGGGGGCTCGGCCGGGGAGCTGTTTTTT. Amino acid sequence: CASSPRTSGGSAGELFF.

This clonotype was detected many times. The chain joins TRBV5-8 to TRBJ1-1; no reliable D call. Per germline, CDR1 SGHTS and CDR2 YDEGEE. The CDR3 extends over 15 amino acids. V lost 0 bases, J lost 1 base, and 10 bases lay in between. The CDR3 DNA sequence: TGTGCCAGCAGCTTGGAACCGGAAAGGAACACTGAAGCTTTCTTT. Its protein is CASSLEPERNTEAFF.

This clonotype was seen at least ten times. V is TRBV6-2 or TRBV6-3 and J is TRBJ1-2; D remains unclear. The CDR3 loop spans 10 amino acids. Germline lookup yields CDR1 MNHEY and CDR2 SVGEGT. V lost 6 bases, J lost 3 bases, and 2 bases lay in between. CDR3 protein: CASRDYGYTF. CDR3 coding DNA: TGTGCCAGCAGGGACTATGGCTACACCTTC.

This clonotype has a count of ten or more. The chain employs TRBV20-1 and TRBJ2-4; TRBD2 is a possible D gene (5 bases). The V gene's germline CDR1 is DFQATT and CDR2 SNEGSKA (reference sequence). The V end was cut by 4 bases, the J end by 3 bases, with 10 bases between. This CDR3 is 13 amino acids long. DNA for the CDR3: TGCAGTGCTACGAACGGGGTCAAAAACATTCAGTACTTC. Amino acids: CSATNGVKNIQYF.

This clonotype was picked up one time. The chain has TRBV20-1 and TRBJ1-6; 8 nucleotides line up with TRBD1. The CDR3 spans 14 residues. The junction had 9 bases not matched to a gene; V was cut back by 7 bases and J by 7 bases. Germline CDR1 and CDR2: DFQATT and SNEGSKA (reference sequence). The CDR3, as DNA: TGCAGTGTTCCGGACAGGGTGAACAATTCACCCCTCCACTTT. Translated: CSVPDRVNNSPLHF.

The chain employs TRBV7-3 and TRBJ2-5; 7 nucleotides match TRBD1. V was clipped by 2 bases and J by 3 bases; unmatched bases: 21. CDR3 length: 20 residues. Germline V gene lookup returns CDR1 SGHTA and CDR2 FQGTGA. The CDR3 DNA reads TGTGCCAGCAGCTTAGGAACGTCAGGGGGTAATGGTGCGGTAGAAGAGACCCAGTACTTC. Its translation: CASSLGTSGGNGAVEETQYF.

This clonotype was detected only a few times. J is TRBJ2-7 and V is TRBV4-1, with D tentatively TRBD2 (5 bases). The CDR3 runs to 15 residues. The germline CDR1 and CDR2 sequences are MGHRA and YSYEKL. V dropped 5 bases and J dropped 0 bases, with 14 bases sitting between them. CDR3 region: CASSTTGGSSYEQYF. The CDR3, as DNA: TGCGCCAGCAGCACGACTGGAGGAAGCTCCTACGAGCAGTACTTC.

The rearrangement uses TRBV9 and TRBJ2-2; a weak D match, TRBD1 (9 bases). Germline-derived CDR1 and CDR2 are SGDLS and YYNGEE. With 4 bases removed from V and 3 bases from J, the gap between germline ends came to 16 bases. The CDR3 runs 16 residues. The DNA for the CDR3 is TGTGCCAGCAGCTCGGGGGGGACAGGGTACACCGGGGAGCTGTTTTTT. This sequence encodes CASSSGGTGYTGELFF.